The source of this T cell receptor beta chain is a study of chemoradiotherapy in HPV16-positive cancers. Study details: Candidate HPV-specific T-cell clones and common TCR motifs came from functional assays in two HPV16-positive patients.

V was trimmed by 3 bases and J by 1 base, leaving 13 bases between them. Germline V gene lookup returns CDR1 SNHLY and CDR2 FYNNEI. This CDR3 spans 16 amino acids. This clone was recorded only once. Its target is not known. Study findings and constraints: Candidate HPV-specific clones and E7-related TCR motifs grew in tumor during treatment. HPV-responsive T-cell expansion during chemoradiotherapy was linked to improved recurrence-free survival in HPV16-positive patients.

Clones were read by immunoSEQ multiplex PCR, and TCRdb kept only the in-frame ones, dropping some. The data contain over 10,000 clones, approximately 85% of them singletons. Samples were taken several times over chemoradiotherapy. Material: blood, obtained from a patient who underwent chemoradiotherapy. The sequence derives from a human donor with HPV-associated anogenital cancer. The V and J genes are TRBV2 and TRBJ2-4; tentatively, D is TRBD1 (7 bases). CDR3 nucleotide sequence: TGTGCCAGCAGTGAGGAGGGGGCGCGGGCCAAAAACATTCAGTACTTC. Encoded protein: CASSEEGARAKNIQYF.